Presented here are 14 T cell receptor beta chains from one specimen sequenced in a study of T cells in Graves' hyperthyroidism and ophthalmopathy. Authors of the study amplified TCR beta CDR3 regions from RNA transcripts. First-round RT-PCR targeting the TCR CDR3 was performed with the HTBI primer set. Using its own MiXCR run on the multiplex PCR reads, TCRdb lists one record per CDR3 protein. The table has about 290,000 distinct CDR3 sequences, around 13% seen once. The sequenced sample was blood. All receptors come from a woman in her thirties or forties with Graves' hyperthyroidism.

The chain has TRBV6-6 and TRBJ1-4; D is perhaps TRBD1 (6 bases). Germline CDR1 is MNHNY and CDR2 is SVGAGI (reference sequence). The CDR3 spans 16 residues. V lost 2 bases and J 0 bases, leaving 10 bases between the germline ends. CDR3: CASSYRGGATNEKLFF. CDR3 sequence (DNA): TGTGCCAGCAGTTACCGAGGGGGAGCAACTAATGAAAAACTGTTTTTT.

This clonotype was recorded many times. CDR3 residues: CASSQDVGTGQDEAFF. The CDR3 nucleotides are TGTGCCAGCAGCCAAGATGTGGGGACAGGGCAGGATGAAGCTTTCTTT. V is TRBV3-1 and J is TRBJ1-1, with 9 bases lining up with TRBD1. Germline CDR1 LGHDT, CDR2 YNNKEL (reference sequence). Trimming cost V 0 bases and J 7 bases; bases outside gene matches: 9. CDR3 length equals 16 residues. Together with reference TRBV3-1 and TRBJ1-1, the CDR3 gives the full variable domain: DTAVSQTPKYLVTQMGNDKSIKCEQNLGHDTMYWYKQDSKKFLKIMFSYNNKELIINETVPNRFSPKSPDKAHLNLHINSLELGDSAVYFCASSQDVGTGQDEAFFGQGTRLTVV.

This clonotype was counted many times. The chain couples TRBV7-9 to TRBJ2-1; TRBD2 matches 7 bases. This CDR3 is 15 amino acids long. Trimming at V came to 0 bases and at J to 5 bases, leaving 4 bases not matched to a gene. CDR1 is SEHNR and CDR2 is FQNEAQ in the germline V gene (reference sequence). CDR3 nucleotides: TGTGCCAGCAGCTTAGCGGCGGGGGAGCACAATGAGCAGTTCTTC. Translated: CASSLAAGEHNEQFF. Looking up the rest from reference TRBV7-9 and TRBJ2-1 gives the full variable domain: DTGVSQNPRHKITKRGQNVTFRCDPISEHNRLYWYRQTLGQGPEFLTYFQNEAQLEKSRLLSDRFSAERPKGSFSTLEIQRTEQGDSAMYLCASSLAAGEHNEQFFGPGTRLTVL.

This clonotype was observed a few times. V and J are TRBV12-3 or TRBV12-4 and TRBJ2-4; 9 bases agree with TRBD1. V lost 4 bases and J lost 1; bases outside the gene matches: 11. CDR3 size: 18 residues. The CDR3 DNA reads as TGTGCCAGCAGTTGGGACAGGGCACAGAGAAGTGCCAAAAACATTCAGTACTTC. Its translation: CASSWDRAQRSAKNIQYF.

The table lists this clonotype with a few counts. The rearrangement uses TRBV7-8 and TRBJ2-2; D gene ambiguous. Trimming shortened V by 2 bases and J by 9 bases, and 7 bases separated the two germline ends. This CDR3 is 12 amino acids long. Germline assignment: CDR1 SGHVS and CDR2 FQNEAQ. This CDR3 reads CASSLTGWELFF. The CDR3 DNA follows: TGTGCCAGCAGCTTAACTGGATGGGAGCTGTTTTTT.

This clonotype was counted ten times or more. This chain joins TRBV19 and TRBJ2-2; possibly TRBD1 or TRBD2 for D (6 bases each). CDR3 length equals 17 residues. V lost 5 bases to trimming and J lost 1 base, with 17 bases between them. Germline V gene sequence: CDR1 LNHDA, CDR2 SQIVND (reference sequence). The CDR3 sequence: CASSPGGGGRNTGELFF. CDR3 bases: TGTGCCAGTAGTCCCGGTGGAGGGGGACGGAACACCGGGGAGCTGTTTTTT.

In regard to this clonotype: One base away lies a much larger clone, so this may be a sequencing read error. As DNA, the CDR3 is TGTGCCAGCAGCTTAGCACGGGGGGGTGAGGCCCAGTACTTC. This sequence encodes CASSLARGGEAQYF. The genes are TRBV7-2 and TRBJ2-5; the match to TRBD2 covers 8 bases. Germline V gives CDR1 SGHTA, CDR2 FQGNSA. The CDR3 totals 14 residues. V lost 0 bases, J lost 9 bases, and 6 bases stayed unmatched.

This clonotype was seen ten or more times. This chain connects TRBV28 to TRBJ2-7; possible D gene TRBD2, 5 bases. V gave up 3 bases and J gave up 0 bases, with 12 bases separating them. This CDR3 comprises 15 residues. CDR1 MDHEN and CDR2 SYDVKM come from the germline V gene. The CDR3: CASSLEVMSSYEQYF. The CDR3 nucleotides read TGTGCCAGCAGTTTGGAGGTGATGAGCTCCTACGAGCAGTACTTC.

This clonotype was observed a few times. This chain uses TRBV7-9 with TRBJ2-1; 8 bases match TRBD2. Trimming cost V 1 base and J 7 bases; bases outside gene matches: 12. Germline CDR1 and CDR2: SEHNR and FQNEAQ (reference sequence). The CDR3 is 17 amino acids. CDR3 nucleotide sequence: TGTGCCAGCAGCTTAGATCGGCGGGAGGCCATTTCTAATGAGCAGTTCTTC. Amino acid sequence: CASSLDRREAISNEQFF.

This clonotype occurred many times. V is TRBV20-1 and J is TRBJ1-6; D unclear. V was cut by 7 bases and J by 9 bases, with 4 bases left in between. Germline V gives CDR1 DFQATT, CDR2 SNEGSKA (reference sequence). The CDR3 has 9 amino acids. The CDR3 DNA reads TGCAGTGATAGTTCACCCCTCCACTTT. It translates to CSDSSPLHF.

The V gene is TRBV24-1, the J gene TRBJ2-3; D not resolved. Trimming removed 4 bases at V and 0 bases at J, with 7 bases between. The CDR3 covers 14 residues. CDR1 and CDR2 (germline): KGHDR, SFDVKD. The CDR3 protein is CATSDPRSTDTQYF. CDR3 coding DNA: TGTGCCACCAGTGACCCCCGGAGCACAGATACGCAGTATTTT.

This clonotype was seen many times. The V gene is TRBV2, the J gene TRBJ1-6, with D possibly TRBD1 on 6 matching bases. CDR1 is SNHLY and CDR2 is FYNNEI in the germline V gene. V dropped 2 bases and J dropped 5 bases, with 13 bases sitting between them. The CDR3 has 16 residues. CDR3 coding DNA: TGTGCCAGCAGTGAAAGAAAACAGGGAAATAATTCACCCCTCCACTTT. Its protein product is CASSERKQGNNSPLHF.

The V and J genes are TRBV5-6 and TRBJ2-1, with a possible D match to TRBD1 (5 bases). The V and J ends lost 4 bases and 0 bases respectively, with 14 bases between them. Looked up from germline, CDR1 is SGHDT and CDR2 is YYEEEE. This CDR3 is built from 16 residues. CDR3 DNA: TGTGCCAGCAGCCTCCTGGGGCAGAGCTCCTACAATGAGCAGTTCTTC. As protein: CASSLLGQSSYNEQFF.

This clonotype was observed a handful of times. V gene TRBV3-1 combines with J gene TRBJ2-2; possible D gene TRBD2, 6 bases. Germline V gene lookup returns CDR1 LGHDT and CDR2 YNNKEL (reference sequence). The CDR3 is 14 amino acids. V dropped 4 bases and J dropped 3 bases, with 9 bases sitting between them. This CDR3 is CASSPGLHTGELFF. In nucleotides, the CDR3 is TGTGCCAGCAGCCCGGGACTTCACACCGGGGAGCTGTTTTTT.